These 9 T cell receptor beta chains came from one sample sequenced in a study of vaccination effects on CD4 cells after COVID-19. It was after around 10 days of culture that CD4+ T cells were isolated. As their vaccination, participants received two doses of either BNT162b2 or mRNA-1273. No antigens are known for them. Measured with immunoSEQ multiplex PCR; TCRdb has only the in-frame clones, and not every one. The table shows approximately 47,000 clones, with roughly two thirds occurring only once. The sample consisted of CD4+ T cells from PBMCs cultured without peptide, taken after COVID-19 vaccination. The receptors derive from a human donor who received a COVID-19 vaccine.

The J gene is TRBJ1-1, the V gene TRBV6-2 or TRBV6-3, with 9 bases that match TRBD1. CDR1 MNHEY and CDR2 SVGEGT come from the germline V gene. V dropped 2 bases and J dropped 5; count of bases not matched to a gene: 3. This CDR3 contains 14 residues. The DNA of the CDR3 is TGTGCCAGCAGTTACCACAGGGGGCAGACTGAAGCTTTCTTT. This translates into CASSYHRGQTEAFF.

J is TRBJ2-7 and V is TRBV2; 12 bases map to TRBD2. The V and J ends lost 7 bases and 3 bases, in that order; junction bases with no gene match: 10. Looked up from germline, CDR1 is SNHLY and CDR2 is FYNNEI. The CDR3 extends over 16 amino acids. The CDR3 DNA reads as TGTGCCAGCACCCCAGATCTAGCGGGGGGGCTCTACGAGCAGTACTTC. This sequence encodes CASTPDLAGGLYEQYF. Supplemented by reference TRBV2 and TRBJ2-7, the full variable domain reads EPEVTQTPSHQVTQMGQEVILRCVPISNHLYFYWYRQILGQKVEFLVSFYNNEISEKSEIFDDQFSVERPDGSNFTLKIRSTKLEDSAMYFCASTPDLAGGLYEQYFGPGTRLTVT.

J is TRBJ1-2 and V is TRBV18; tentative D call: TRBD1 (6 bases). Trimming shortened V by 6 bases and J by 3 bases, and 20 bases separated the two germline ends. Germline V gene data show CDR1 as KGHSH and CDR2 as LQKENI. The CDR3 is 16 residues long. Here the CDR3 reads CASSSALVRGDYGYTF. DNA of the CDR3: TGTGCCAGCTCGTCAGCGCTAGTCAGGGGAGACTATGGCTACACCTTC.

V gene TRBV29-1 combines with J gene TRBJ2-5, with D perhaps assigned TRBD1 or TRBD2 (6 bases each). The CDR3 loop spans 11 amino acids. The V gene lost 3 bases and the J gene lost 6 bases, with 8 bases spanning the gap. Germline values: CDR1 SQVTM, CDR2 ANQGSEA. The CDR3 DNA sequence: TGCAGCGTTGATGGGGGGCAGACCCAGTACTTC. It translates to CSVDGGQTQYF.

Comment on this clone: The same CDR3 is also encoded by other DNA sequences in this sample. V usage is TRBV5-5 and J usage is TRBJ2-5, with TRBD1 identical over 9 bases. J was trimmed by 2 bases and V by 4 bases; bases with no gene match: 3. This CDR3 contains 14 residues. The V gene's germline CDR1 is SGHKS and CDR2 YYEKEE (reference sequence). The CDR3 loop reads CASSPGQGQETQYF. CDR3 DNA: TGTGCCAGCAGCCCCGGACAGGGGCAAGAGACCCAGTACTTC.

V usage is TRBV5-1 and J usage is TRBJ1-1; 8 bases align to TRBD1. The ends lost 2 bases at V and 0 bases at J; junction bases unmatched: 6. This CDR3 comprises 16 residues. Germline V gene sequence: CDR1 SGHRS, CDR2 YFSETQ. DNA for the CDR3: TGCGCCAGCAGCTTACAGGGGGATAAGGTGAACACTGAAGCTTTCTTT. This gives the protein CASSLQGDKVNTEAFF. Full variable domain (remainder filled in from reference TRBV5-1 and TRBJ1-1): KAGVTQTPRYLIKTRGQQVTLSCSPISGHRSVSWYQQTPGQGLQFLFEYFSETQRNKGNFPGRFSGRQFSNSRSEMNVSTLELGDSALYLCASSLQGDKVNTEAFFGQGTRLTVV.

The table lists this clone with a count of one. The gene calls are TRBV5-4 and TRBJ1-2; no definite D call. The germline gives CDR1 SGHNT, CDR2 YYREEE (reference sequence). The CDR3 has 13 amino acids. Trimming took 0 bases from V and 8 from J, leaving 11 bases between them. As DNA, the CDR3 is TGTGCCAGCAGCTTGGACTCCGGGAGAGGCTACACCTTC. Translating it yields CASSLDSGRGYTF.

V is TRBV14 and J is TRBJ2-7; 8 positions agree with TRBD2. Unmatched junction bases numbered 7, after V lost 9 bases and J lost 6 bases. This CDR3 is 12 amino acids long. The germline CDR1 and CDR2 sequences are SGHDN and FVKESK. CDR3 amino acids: CARGFAGGEQYF. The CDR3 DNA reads TGTGCCAGGGGGTTTGCGGGAGGCGAGCAGTACTTC. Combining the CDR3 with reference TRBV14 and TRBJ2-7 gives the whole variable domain EAGVTQFPSHSVIEKGQTVTLRCDPISGHDNLYWYRRVMGKEIKFLLHFVKESKQDESGMPNNRFLAERTGGTYSTLKVQPAELEDSGVYFCARGFAGGEQYFGPGTRLTVT.

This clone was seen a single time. This CDR3 is CASKAGPFLYEQYF. CDR3 nucleotides: TGTGCCAGCAAAGCCGGGCCATTCCTCTACGAGCAGTACTTC. The rearrangement joins TRBV6-5 to TRBJ2-7; no reliable D call. The CDR3 runs to 14 residues. CDR1 and CDR2 from the germline V gene are MNHEY and SVGAGI. V lost 7 bases and J 3 bases, leaving 16 bases between the germline ends.